Each of the 18 T cell receptor beta chains below was sequenced from the same sample in a study of T cell responses to AZD1222 COVID-19 vaccine. The assay was immunoSEQ multiplex PCR, and TCRdb's table has in-frame clones only and misses some. The sample shows 100,000 to 150,000 clones, around nine tenths of them seen only once. Specimen: peripheral blood, collected on day 0 of AZD1222 vaccination. These receptors all stem from an adult in good health.

This clone was detected only once. The chain joins TRBV6-6 to TRBJ1-3; 7 nucleotides match TRBD1. Trimming removed 7 bases from V and 0 bases from J; junction bases left unmatched: 3. CDR1 and CDR2 from the germline V gene are MNHNY and SVGAGI (reference sequence). The CDR3 is made up of 14 amino acids. The CDR3, as DNA: TGTGCCAGCAACGACAGGGCCTCTGGAAACACCATATATTTT. It encodes CASNDRASGNTIYF.

V and J are TRBV3-1 (or the pseudogene TRBV3-2) and TRBJ2-3; D uncertain. Between the trimmed V and J ends, which lost 4 bases and 6 bases, there was a span of 14 bases. Germline-derived CDR1 and CDR2 are LGHDT and YNNKEL (reference sequence). The CDR3 length is 14 residues. The CDR3: CASSLNPKSDTQYF. The CDR3 nucleotides are TGTGCCAGCAGCCTAAACCCCAAGTCGGATACGCAGTATTTT.

V is TRBV27 and J is TRBJ2-2; D is unclear. Per germline, CDR1 MNHEY and CDR2 SMNVEV (reference sequence). The CDR3 is 13 residues long. Trimming removed 5 bases at V and 4 bases at J, with 8 bases between. CDR3 residues: CASSPVATGELFF. Here the CDR3 DNA reads TGTGCCAGCAGTCCGGTAGCCACCGGGGAGCTGTTTTTT.

This chain joins TRBV3-1 (or the pseudogene TRBV3-2) and TRBJ1-3; 9 positions agree with TRBD1. CDR1 is LGHDT, CDR2 YNNKEL, per germline (reference sequence). J was trimmed by 3 bases and V by 4 bases; bases with no gene match: 4. The CDR3 loop spans 15 amino acids. The CDR3 DNA is TGTGCCAGCAGCCTAACAGGGGGCGGTGGAAACACCATATATTTT. Encoded protein: CASSLTGGGGNTIYF.

This chain links TRBV9 with TRBJ2-7, with TRBD2 matching 14 bases. V was clipped by 4 bases and J by 4 bases; unmatched bases: 7. The CDR3 has 16 amino acids. The V gene's germline CDR1 is SGDLS and CDR2 YYNGEE. Here the CDR3 DNA reads TGTGCCAGCAGCCCCCAAGGACTAGCGGGAGGATACGAGCAGTACTTC. Its translation: CASSPQGLAGGYEQYF.

The gene calls are TRBV14 and TRBJ2-3, with TRBD2 matching over 9 bases. CDR1 is SGHDN, CDR2 FVKESK, per germline. V lost 4 bases, J lost 0 bases, and 5 bases stayed unmatched. This CDR3 comprises 16 residues. In nucleotides, the CDR3 is TGTGCCAGCAGCCGGGCGGGAGGGCCTAGCACAGATACGCAGTATTTT. Translated: CASSRAGGPSTDTQYF.

The chain joins TRBV6-5 to TRBJ2-7; the D gene is possibly TRBD2 (6 bases). This CDR3 spans 13 amino acids. V was trimmed by 0 bases and J by 6 bases, leaving 9 bases between them. Germline values: CDR1 MNHEY, CDR2 SVGAGI. DNA of the CDR3: TGTGCCAGCAGTTACTCGGTGGGGGGCGAGCAGTACTTC. This encodes CASSYSVGGEQYF.

This chain joins TRBV30 and TRBJ2-7, with 13 bases fitting TRBD2. This CDR3 spans 15 amino acids. J lost 4 bases, V lost 5 bases, and 8 bases had no gene match. The germline gives CDR1 GTSNPN, CDR2 SVGIG (reference sequence). CDR3 protein: CAWGGLAGKRYEQYF. DNA of the CDR3: TGTGCCTGGGGGGGACTAGCGGGAAAGAGGTACGAGCAGTACTTC.

The chain has TRBV28 and TRBJ2-5; TRBD1 matches 9 bases. Germline V gene lookup returns CDR1 MDHEN and CDR2 SYDVKM. The CDR3 has 16 residues. V lost 4 bases and J lost 5; bases outside the gene matches: 11. CDR3 loop: CASSSPWTGTGETQYF. Here the CDR3 DNA reads TGTGCCAGCAGTTCGCCTTGGACAGGGACAGGGGAGACCCAGTACTTC.

J is TRBJ1-5 and V is TRBV7-3; D unclear. This CDR3 spans 17 amino acids. Trimming pared 5 bases from V and 9 bases from J, leaving 26 bases between. Germline V gene lookup returns CDR1 SGHTA and CDR2 FQGTGA. CDR3 in DNA: TGTGCCAGCAGCCCCGCTGGTGGGAAGGAGGTTGCAGGGCCCCAGCATTTT. Translation gives CASSPAGGKEVAGPQHF.

A single count supports this clone. The V gene is TRBV20-1, the J gene TRBJ1-5; unclear D gene. The CDR3 spans 13 residues. Per germline, CDR1 DFQATT and CDR2 SNEGSKA (reference sequence). The V end was cut by 3 bases, the J end by 2 bases, with 8 bases between. The CDR3 coding sequence is TGCAGTGCTAGTCCTGGGGGCAATCAGCCCCAGCATTTT. Translated: CSASPGGNQPQHF.

This clone was picked up one time. The V call is TRBV6-5, the J call TRBJ1-4; D uncertain. V gave up 6 bases and J gave up 10 bases, with 12 bases separating them. The CDR3 is 12 residues long. The V gene's germline CDR1 is MNHEY and CDR2 SVGAGI. The CDR3 sequence is CASSFSRGKLFF. The CDR3 nucleotides read TGTGCCAGCAGCTTTTCTCGGGGAAAACTGTTTTTT.

This chain links TRBV7-2 with TRBJ2-1, with 7 bases matching TRBD2. This CDR3 contains 15 residues. Germline V lookup: CDR1 SGHTA, CDR2 FQGNSA. Germline trimming cut 1 base from V and 10 bases from J; bases unmatched to any gene: 10. CDR3 sequence: CASSLEEGGPGEQFF. CDR3 in DNA: TGTGCCAGCAGCTTAGAGGAGGGAGGGCCGGGGGAGCAGTTCTTC. The entire variable domain, with the rest obtained from reference TRBV7-2 and TRBJ2-1, is as follows: GAGVSQSPSNKVTEKGKDVELRCDPISGHTALYWYRQSLGQGLEFLIYFQGNSAPDKSGLPSDRFSAERTGGSVSTLTIQRTQQEDSAVYLCASSLEEGGPGEQFFGPGTRLTVL.

Worth noting for this clone: The same CDR3 is also encoded by other DNA sequences in this sample. The chain recombines TRBV14 with TRBJ1-5, with 7 bases lining up with TRBD1. The CDR3 loop spans 15 amino acids. Germline CDR1 is SGHDN and CDR2 is FVKESK. The V and J ends lost 1 base and 3 bases, in that order; junction bases with no gene match: 3. The CDR3 nucleotides read TGTGCCAGCAGCCAAGGACAGGGACCCAATCAGCCCCAGCATTTT. Amino acids: CASSQGQGPNQPQHF.

Written as DNA, the CDR3 is TGTGCCAGCTCCCTAAGGGGGGGGTCCTCTGGGGCCAACGTCCTGACTTTC. Translating it yields CASSLRGGSSGANVLTF. This chain joins TRBV18 and TRBJ2-6; TRBD2 might be the D (7 bases). Germline V gene lookup returns CDR1 KGHSH and CDR2 LQKENI. The CDR3 is made up of 17 amino acids. Between the trimmed V and J ends, which lost 6 bases and 0 bases, there was a span of 15 bases.

The chain joins TRBV9 to TRBJ2-1; D is tentatively TRBD1 or TRBD2 (6 bases each). Germline CDR1 and CDR2: SGDLS and YYNGEE. The CDR3 consists of 16 residues. V gave up 0 bases and J gave up 4 bases, with 14 bases separating them. CDR3 amino acids: CASSVAGLGGYNEQFF. CDR3 DNA: TGTGCCAGCAGCGTAGCTGGTTTAGGGGGGTACAATGAGCAGTTCTTC.

This clone was recorded once. The chain has TRBV7-9 and TRBJ2-7, with D perhaps matching TRBD2 (7 bases). V lost 1 base and J lost 3, with 13 bases in between. From germline, CDR1 is SEHNR and CDR2 FQNEAQ (reference sequence). CDR3 length: 15 amino acids. This CDR3 reads CASSLGGGGHYEQYF. Here the CDR3 DNA reads TGTGCCAGCAGCTTAGGAGGGGGAGGGCACTACGAGCAGTACTTC.

In its sample, this clone was seen a few times. This chain joins TRBV5-1 and TRBJ1-2; 8 bases match TRBD1. This CDR3 spans 17 amino acids. Germline V gene sequence: CDR1 SGHRS, CDR2 YFSETQ. Trimming removed 1 base from V and 0 bases from J; junction bases left unmatched: 8. The CDR3 DNA reads as TGCGCCAGCAGCTTGTGGTCTGGGACAGGAGCTAACTATGGCTACACCTTC. Translation: CASSLWSGTGANYGYTF.